This T cell receptor (beta chain) was documented in a study of blood T cell repertoires in COVID-19. Whole-study context: The United States, Italy and Spain were the sources of the acute and convalescent COVID-19 samples.

Sequencing was performed with immunoSEQ multiplex PCR; in TCRdb, only in-frame clones are kept and a portion is missing. Of some 120,000 clones listed, 80% to 90% are singletons. This CDR3 has 13 amino acids. Germline V lookup: CDR1 ENHRY, CDR2 SYGVKD. With 6 bases clipped from V and 4 bases from J, the junction kept 4 bases outside the gene matches. The sequencing sample was made of peripheral blood. V gene TRBV10-3 combines with J gene TRBJ1-2; TRBD1 matches at 8 bases. This sequence was found in a middle-aged man with acute or convalescent COVID-19. The CDR3 loop is CAISPDRAYGYTF. CDR3 sequence (DNA): TGTGCCATCAGCCCGGACAGGGCCTATGGCTACACCTTC.